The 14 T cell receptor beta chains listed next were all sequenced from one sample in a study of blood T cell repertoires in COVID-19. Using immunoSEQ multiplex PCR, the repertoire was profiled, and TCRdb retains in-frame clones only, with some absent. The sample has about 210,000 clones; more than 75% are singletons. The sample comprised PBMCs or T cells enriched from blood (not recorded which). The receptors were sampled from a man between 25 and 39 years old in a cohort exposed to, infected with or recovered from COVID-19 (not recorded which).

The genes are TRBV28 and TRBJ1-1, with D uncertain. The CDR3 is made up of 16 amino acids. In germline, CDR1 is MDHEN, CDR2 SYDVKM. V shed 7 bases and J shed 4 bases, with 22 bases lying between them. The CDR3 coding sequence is TGTGCCAGCACCTTACTAAGTGGAACAAGAAGCACTGAAGCTTTCTTT. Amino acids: CASTLLSGTRSTEAFF.

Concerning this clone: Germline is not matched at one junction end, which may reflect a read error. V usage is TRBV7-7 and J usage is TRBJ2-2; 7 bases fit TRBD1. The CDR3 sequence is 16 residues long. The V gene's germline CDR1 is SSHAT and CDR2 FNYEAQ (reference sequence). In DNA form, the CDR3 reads TGTGCTAGCAGCTCGACAGGGTTCAGGAACACCGGGGAGCTGTTTTTT. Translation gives CASSSTGFRNTGELFF.

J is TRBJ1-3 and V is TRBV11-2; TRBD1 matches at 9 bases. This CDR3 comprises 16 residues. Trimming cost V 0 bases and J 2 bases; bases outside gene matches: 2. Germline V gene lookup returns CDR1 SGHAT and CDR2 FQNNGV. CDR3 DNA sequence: TGTGCCAGCAGCTTAGAGACAGGGGGAGCTGGAAACACCATATATTTT. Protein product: CASSLETGGAGNTIYF. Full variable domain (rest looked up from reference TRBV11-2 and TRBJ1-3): EAGVAQSPRYKIIEKRQSVAFWCNPISGHATLYWYQQILGQGPKLLIQFQNNGVVDDSQLPKDRFSAERLKGVDSTLKIQPAKLEDSAVYLCASSLETGGAGNTIYFGEGSWLTVV.

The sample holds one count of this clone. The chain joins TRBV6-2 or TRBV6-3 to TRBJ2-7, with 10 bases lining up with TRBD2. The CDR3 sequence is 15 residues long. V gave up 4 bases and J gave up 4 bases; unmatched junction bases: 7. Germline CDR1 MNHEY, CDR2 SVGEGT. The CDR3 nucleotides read TGTGCCAGCAGTTCACCTAGCGGGAGTCAGTACGAGCAGTACTTC. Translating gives CASSSPSGSQYEQYF.

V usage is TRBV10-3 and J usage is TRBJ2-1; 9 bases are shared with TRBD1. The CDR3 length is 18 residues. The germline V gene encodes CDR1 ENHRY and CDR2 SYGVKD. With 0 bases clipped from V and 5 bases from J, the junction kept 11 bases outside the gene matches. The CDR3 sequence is CAISESGLGTGNNNEQFF. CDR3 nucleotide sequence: TGTGCCATCAGTGAGTCGGGTCTGGGGACAGGGAATAACAATGAGCAGTTCTTC.

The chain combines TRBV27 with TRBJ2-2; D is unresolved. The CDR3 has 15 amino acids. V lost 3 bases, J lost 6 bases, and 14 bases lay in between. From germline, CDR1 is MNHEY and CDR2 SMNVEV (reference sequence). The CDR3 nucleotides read TGTGCCAGCAGTTTTTCGGCCGGGTACGCCGGGGAGCTGTTTTTT. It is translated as CASSFSAGYAGELFF.

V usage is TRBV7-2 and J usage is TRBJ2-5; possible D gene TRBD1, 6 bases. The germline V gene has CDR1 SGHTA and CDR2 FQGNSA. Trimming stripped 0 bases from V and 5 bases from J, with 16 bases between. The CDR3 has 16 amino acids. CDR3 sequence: CASSLAVGRGEETQYF. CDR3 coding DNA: TGTGCCAGCAGCTTAGCCGTCGGCAGGGGTGAGGAGACCCAGTACTTC.

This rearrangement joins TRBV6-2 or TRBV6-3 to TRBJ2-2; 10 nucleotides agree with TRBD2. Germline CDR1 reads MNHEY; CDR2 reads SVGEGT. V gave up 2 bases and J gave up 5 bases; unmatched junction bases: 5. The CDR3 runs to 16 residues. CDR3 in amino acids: CASSYRGAGGTGELFF. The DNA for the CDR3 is TGTGCCAGCAGTTACCGGGGAGCGGGAGGGACCGGGGAGCTGTTTTTT.

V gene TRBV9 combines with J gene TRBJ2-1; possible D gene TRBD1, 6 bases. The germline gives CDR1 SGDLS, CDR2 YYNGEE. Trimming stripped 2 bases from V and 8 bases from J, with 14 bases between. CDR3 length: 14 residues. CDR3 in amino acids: CASSVLVGADEQFF. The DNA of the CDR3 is TGTGCCAGCAGCGTTTTGGTGGGGGCCGATGAGCAGTTCTTC.

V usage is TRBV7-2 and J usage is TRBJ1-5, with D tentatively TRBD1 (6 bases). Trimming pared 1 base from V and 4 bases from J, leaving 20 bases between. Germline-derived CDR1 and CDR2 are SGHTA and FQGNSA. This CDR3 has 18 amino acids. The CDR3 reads CASSLVGGASSSNQPQHF. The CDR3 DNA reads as TGTGCCAGCAGCTTAGTAGGGGGGGCATCTTCATCGAATCAGCCCCAGCATTTT.

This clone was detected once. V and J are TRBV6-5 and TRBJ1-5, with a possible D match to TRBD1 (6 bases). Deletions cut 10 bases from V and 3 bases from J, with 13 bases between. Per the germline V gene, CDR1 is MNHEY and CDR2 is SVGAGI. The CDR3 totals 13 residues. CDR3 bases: TGTGCCACCCTACAGGGCAACAATCAGCCCCAGCATTTT. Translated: CATLQGNNQPQHF.

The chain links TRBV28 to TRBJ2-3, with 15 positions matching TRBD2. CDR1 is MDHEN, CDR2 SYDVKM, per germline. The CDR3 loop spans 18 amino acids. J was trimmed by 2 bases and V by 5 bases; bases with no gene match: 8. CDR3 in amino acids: CASSAGLAGGVNTDTQYF. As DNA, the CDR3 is TGTGCCAGCAGTGCGGGACTAGCGGGAGGAGTTAACACAGATACGCAGTATTTT.

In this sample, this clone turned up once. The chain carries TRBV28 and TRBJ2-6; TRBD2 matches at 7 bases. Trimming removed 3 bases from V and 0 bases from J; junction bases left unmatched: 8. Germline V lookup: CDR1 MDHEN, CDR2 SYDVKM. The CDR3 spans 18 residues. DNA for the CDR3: TGTGCCAGCAGTTTGAGTCTAGCGGAAATCTCTGGGGCCAACGTCCTGACTTTC. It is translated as CASSLSLAEISGANVLTF.

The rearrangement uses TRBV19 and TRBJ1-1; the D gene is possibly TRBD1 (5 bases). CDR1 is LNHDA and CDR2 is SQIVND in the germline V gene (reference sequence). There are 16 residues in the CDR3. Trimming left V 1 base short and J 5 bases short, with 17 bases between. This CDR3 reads CASSIGEGAPRTEAFF. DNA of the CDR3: TGTGCCAGTAGTATAGGGGAAGGGGCGCCACGGACTGAAGCTTTCTTT.